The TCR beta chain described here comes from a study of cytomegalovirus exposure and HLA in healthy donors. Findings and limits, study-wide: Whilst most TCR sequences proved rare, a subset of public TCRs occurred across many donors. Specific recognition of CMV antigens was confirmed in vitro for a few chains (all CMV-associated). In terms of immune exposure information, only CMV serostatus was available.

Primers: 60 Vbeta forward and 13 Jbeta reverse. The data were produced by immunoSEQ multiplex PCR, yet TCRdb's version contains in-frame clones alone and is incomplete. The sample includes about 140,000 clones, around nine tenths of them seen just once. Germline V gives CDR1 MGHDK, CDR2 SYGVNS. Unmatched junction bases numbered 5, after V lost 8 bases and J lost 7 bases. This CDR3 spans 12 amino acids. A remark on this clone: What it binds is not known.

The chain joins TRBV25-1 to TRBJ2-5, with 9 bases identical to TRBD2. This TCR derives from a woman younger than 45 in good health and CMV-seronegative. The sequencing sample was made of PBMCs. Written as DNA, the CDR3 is TGTGCCAGCCGGACTAGCGCGGGGACCCAGTACTTC. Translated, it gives CASRTSAGTQYF. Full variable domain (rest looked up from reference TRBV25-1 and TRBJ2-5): EADIYQTPRYLVIGTGKKITLECSQTMGHDKMYWYQQDPGMELHLIHYSYGVNSTEKGDLSSESTVSRIRTEHFPLTLESARPSHTSQYLCASRTSAGTQYFGPGTRLLVL.